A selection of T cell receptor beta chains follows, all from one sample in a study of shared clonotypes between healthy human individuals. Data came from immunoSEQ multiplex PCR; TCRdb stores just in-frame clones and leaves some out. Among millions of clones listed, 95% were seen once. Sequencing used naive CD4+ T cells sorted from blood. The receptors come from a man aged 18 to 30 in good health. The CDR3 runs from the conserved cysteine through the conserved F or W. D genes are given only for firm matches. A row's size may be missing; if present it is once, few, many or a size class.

CDR3nt: TGTGCCAGCAGTTCAGACGGGACTAGCGGGGATACGCAGTATTTT
CDR3aa: CASSSDGTSGDTQYF
len: 15
j_gene: TRBJ2-3
v_gene: TRBV11-2
d_gene: TRBD2
abundance: -

CDR3nt: TGCGCCAGCAGCCAAGAGGGACTCTACGAGCAGTACTTC
CDR3aa: CASSQEGLYEQYF
len: 13
j_gene: TRBJ2-7
v_gene: TRBV4-1
d_gene: -
abundance: -

CDR3nt: TGTGCCAGCAGACGGACGGTGAACACTGAAGCTTTCTTT
CDR3aa: CASRRTVNTEAFF
len: 13
j_gene: TRBJ1-1
v_gene: TRBV28
d_gene: -
abundance: -

CDR3nt: TGCGCCAGCAGCCTACGGACAGGGGACTCTACGGGCACCGGGGAGCTGTTTTTT
CDR3aa: CASSLRTGDSTGTGELFF
len: 18
j_gene: TRBJ2-2
v_gene: TRBV5-1
d_gene: TRBD1
abundance: -

CDR3nt: TGTGCCAGCAGTTTTAAGACGGTTGGCTACACCTTC
CDR3aa: CASSFKTVGYTF
len: 12
j_gene: TRBJ1-2
v_gene: TRBV28
d_gene: -
abundance: -

CDR3nt: TGTGCCAGCAGTTCGGGCGGTGGGAACACCGGGGAGCTGTTTTTT
CDR3aa: CASSSGGGNTGELFF
len: 15
j_gene: TRBJ2-2
v_gene: TRBV6-6
d_gene: -
abundance: -

CDR3nt: TGTGCCAGCAGGGGGGCGGAATCGGACACCGGGGAGCTGTTTTTT
CDR3aa: CASRGAESDTGELFF
len: 15
j_gene: TRBJ2-2
v_gene: TRBV11-3
d_gene: -
abundance: -

CDR3nt: TGTGCCAGCAGCTTTTACAGGGGGCAGGATGAAGCTTTCTTT
CDR3aa: CASSFYRGQDEAFF
len: 14
j_gene: TRBJ1-1
v_gene: TRBV5-8
d_gene: TRBD1
abundance: -

CDR3nt: TGTGCCAGCAGCTTCCGGCAGCCACAAGAGACCCAGTACTTC
CDR3aa: CASSFRQPQETQYF
len: 14
j_gene: TRBJ2-5
v_gene: TRBV7-2
d_gene: -
abundance: -

CDR3nt: TGTGCCAGCAGCTTAACATGGACAGGCTATGGCTACACCTTC
CDR3aa: CASSLTWTGYGYTF
len: 14
j_gene: TRBJ1-2
v_gene: TRBV7-2
d_gene: TRBD1
abundance: -

CDR3nt: TGTGCCAGCAGTTTCGGGACAGCCCAAGAGACCCAGTACTTC
CDR3aa: CASSFGTAQETQYF
len: 14
j_gene: TRBJ2-5
v_gene: TRBV27
d_gene: TRBD1
abundance: -

CDR3nt: TGTGCCTGGAAGACAGGGAACATTCAGTACTTC
CDR3aa: CAWKTGNIQYF
len: 11
j_gene: TRBJ2-4
v_gene: TRBV30
d_gene: TRBD1
abundance: -

CDR3nt: TGTGCCATCAGCGGGACAGGGCCCGGGGAGCTGTTTTTT
CDR3aa: CAISGTGPGELFF
len: 13
j_gene: TRBJ2-2
v_gene: TRBV10-3
d_gene: TRBD1
abundance: once

CDR3nt: TGTGCCAGCAGCTTGTCCCAGAACTATGGCTACACCTTC
CDR3aa: CASSLSQNYGYTF
len: 13
j_gene: TRBJ1-2
v_gene: TRBV7-9
d_gene: -
abundance: -

CDR3nt: TGTGCCACCAGCAGAGTCGGGTCCTCTGAAGCTTTCTTT
CDR3aa: CATSRVGSSEAFF
len: 13
j_gene: TRBJ1-1
v_gene: TRBV15
d_gene: -
abundance: -

CDR3nt: TGCAGCGTTGAGTTGCCGGACAGGGGTGAAAAACTGTTTTTT
CDR3aa: CSVELPDRGEKLFF
len: 14
j_gene: TRBJ1-4
v_gene: TRBV29-1
d_gene: TRBD1
abundance: -

CDR3nt: TGCGCCAGCAGCCATCGGGGCGGCTCCGGGGAGCTGTTTTTT
CDR3aa: CASSHRGGSGELFF
len: 14
j_gene: TRBJ2-2
v_gene: TRBV5-1
d_gene: -
abundance: -

CDR3nt: TGCCCCGGGGGGCTAGGAACCTCTGGGGCCAACGTCCTGACTTTC
CDR3aa: CPGGLGTSGANVLTF
len: 15
j_gene: TRBJ2-6
v_gene: TRBV25-1
d_gene: -
abundance: -

CDR3nt: TGTGCCAGCAGCCAGAGACGGGTACAAGAGACCCAGTACTTC
CDR3aa: CASSQRRVQETQYF
len: 14
j_gene: TRBJ2-5
v_gene: TRBV7-2
d_gene: -
abundance: -

CDR3nt: TGTGCTAGCAGCCCCAGGGTTTTCCAGAACACCGGGGAGCTGTTTTTT
CDR3aa: CASSPRVFQNTGELFF
len: 16
j_gene: TRBJ2-2
v_gene: TRBV7-7
d_gene: -
abundance: -

CDR3nt: TGTGCCAGCACTAGACCGGGCACGAGCTCCTACAATGAGCAGTTCTTC
CDR3aa: CASTRPGTSSYNEQFF
len: 16
j_gene: TRBJ2-1
v_gene: TRBV28
d_gene: -
abundance: -

CDR3nt: TGTGCCAGCAGCGTAGTAGCGGGGGGTCCGTTTAGGACCTACAATGAGCAGTTCTTC
CDR3aa: CASSVVAGGPFRTYNEQFF
len: 19
j_gene: TRBJ2-1
v_gene: TRBV9
d_gene: TRBD2
abundance: -

CDR3nt: TGCGCCAGCAGCCAAGAGTGGCTAAATGAGCAGTTCTTC
CDR3aa: CASSQEWLNEQFF
len: 13
j_gene: TRBJ2-1
v_gene: TRBV4-3
d_gene: -
abundance: -

CDR3nt: TGTGCCAGCAGCTTAGATCGGGGTTTCGGGAGGGCCTCCTACAATGAGCAGTTCTTC
CDR3aa: CASSLDRGFGRASYNEQFF
len: 19
j_gene: TRBJ2-1
v_gene: TRBV11-2
d_gene: TRBD2
abundance: -

CDR3nt: TGTGCCTCCCTCGGGGCACCTAACACTGAAGCTTTCTTT
CDR3aa: CASLGAPNTEAFF
len: 13
j_gene: TRBJ1-1
v_gene: TRBV2
d_gene: -
abundance: -

CDR3nt: TGCGCCAGCAGCTTGGAGGGCAACCCTTCCTACGAGCAGTACTTC
CDR3aa: CASSLEGNPSYEQYF
len: 15
j_gene: TRBJ2-7
v_gene: TRBV5-1
d_gene: -
abundance: -

CDR3nt: TGTGCCAGCAGCGAGGACAGGGCGTACTACAATGAGCAGTTCTTC
CDR3aa: CASSEDRAYYNEQFF
len: 15
j_gene: TRBJ2-1
v_gene: TRBV5-6
d_gene: TRBD1
abundance: -

CDR3nt: TGTGCCTGGCACTGGACAGACAACTATGGCTACACCTTC
CDR3aa: CAWHWTDNYGYTF
len: 13
j_gene: TRBJ1-2
v_gene: TRBV30
d_gene: -
abundance: -

CDR3nt: TGTGCCTGGAGCGGCCTCAGGGTTGGATCAGATACGCAGTATTTT
CDR3aa: CAWSGLRVGSDTQYF
len: 15
j_gene: TRBJ2-3
v_gene: TRBV30
d_gene: -
abundance: -

CDR3nt: TGTGCCCGCCGAGCACTTCCTAGCGGGGAATACGAGCAGTACTTC
CDR3aa: CARRALPSGEYEQYF
len: 15
j_gene: TRBJ2-7
v_gene: TRBV27
d_gene: TRBD2
abundance: -

CDR3nt: TGCGCCAGCAGTGAGTCGCTAGGGTACAGGGGGCTGTACGAGCAGTACTTC
CDR3aa: CASSESLGYRGLYEQYF
len: 17
j_gene: TRBJ2-7
v_gene: TRBV10-1
d_gene: TRBD1
abundance: -

CDR3nt: TGTGCCAGAAGCCCACAGGGAAGTAATGCAGATACGCAGTATTTT
CDR3aa: CARSPQGSNADTQYF
len: 15
j_gene: TRBJ2-3
v_gene: TRBV7-5
d_gene: -
abundance: -

CDR3nt: TGTGCCAGCAGCCCCCGAGAGGTTTCTGGGGCCAACGTCCTGACTTTC
CDR3aa: CASSPREVSGANVLTF
len: 16
j_gene: TRBJ2-6
v_gene: TRBV9
d_gene: -
abundance: -

CDR3nt: TGTGCCAGCAGGTCCTCGGGGTCCATGAACACTGAAGCTTTCTTT
CDR3aa: CASRSSGSMNTEAFF
len: 15
j_gene: TRBJ1-1
v_gene: TRBV6-5
d_gene: -
abundance: -

CDR3nt: TGTGCCAGCAGCTTCGGACAGGGGCATTCACCCCTCCACTTT
CDR3aa: CASSFGQGHSPLHF
len: 14
j_gene: TRBJ1-6
v_gene: TRBV11-2
d_gene: TRBD1
abundance: -

CDR3nt: TGTGCCAGCAGTTCAACCCCGGTGGTGACCCAGTACTTC
CDR3aa: CASSSTPVVTQYF
len: 13
j_gene: TRBJ2-5
v_gene: TRBV28
d_gene: -
abundance: -

CDR3nt: TGTGCCAGCAGCGTTCAACAGTTACCCTGGGCTGGCTACACCTTC
CDR3aa: CASSVQQLPWAGYTF
len: 15
j_gene: TRBJ1-2
v_gene: TRBV9
d_gene: -
abundance: -

CDR3nt: TGTGCCAGCAGCGTCAACAGGGGCTACAGACCATACGAGCAGTACTTC
CDR3aa: CASSVNRGYRPYEQYF
len: 16
j_gene: TRBJ2-7
v_gene: TRBV9
d_gene: TRBD1
abundance: -

CDR3nt: TGTGCCAGCACCATGGGGCAGGGCCTAATTATGAACACCGGGGAGCTGTTTTTT
CDR3aa: CASTMGQGLIMNTGELFF
len: 18
j_gene: TRBJ2-2
v_gene: TRBV5-6
d_gene: -
abundance: -

CDR3nt: TGCAGCGTTGTCCAAAGTAAAACAGATACGCAGTATTTT
CDR3aa: CSVVQSKTDTQYF
len: 13
j_gene: TRBJ2-3
v_gene: TRBV29-1
d_gene: -
abundance: -